This passage covers 4 T cell receptor beta chains from one sample sequenced in a study of cytomegalovirus exposure and HLA in healthy donors. Both 60 Vbeta primers and 13 Jbeta primers went into the PCR. Some clones are missing from TCRdb's copy, which holds only in-frame ones; the method was immunoSEQ multiplex PCR. The repertoire consists of some 200,000 clones, with less than 90% occurring once and the leading ten covering 0.2% to 0.3%. The source material was PBMCs. All receptors derive from a girl under two years old in good health and CMV-seronegative.

V and J are TRBV7-8 and TRBJ2-1, with 9 bases identical to TRBD1. Germline V gives CDR1 SGHVS, CDR2 FQNEAQ. CDR3 length: 17 residues. J lost 3 bases, V lost 5 bases, and 11 bases had no gene match. CDR3 protein: CASSHHKTGGRYNEQFF. CDR3 nucleotides: TGTGCCAGCAGCCACCACAAAACAGGGGGCCGCTACAATGAGCAGTTCTTC.

This chain connects TRBV5-1 to TRBJ2-1; possible D gene TRBD1, 5 bases. Germline-derived CDR1 and CDR2 are SGHRS and YFSETQ. The CDR3 is 14 residues long. The V and J ends lost 2 bases and 5 bases respectively, with 11 bases between them. CDR3 nucleotides: TGCGCCAGCAGCTTATTACAGGCCGACAATGAGCAGTTCTTC. This codes for CASSLLQADNEQFF.

This clone was seen a handful of times. The chain carries TRBV27 and TRBJ1-1; maybe TRBD1 (6 bases). Germline-derived CDR1 and CDR2 are MNHEY and SMNVEV (reference sequence). CDR3 length: 14 residues. V lost 0 bases, J lost 5 bases, and 10 bases lay in between. CDR3 DNA: TGTGCCAGCAGTTTATCGGGGGCAGGAACTGAAGCTTTCTTT. Residues: CASSLSGAGTEAFF.

The rearrangement joins TRBV13 to TRBJ2-7; the match to TRBD1 covers 10 bases. The CDR3 contains 15 residues. The germline V gene encodes CDR1 PRHDT and CDR2 FYEKMQ (reference sequence). After removal of 3 bases from V and 0 bases from J, the junction contained 2 bases not matched to a gene. DNA of the CDR3: TGTGCCAGCAGCTTCCGGGACAGGGGCTCCTACGAGCAGTACTTC. It encodes CASSFRDRGSYEQYF.